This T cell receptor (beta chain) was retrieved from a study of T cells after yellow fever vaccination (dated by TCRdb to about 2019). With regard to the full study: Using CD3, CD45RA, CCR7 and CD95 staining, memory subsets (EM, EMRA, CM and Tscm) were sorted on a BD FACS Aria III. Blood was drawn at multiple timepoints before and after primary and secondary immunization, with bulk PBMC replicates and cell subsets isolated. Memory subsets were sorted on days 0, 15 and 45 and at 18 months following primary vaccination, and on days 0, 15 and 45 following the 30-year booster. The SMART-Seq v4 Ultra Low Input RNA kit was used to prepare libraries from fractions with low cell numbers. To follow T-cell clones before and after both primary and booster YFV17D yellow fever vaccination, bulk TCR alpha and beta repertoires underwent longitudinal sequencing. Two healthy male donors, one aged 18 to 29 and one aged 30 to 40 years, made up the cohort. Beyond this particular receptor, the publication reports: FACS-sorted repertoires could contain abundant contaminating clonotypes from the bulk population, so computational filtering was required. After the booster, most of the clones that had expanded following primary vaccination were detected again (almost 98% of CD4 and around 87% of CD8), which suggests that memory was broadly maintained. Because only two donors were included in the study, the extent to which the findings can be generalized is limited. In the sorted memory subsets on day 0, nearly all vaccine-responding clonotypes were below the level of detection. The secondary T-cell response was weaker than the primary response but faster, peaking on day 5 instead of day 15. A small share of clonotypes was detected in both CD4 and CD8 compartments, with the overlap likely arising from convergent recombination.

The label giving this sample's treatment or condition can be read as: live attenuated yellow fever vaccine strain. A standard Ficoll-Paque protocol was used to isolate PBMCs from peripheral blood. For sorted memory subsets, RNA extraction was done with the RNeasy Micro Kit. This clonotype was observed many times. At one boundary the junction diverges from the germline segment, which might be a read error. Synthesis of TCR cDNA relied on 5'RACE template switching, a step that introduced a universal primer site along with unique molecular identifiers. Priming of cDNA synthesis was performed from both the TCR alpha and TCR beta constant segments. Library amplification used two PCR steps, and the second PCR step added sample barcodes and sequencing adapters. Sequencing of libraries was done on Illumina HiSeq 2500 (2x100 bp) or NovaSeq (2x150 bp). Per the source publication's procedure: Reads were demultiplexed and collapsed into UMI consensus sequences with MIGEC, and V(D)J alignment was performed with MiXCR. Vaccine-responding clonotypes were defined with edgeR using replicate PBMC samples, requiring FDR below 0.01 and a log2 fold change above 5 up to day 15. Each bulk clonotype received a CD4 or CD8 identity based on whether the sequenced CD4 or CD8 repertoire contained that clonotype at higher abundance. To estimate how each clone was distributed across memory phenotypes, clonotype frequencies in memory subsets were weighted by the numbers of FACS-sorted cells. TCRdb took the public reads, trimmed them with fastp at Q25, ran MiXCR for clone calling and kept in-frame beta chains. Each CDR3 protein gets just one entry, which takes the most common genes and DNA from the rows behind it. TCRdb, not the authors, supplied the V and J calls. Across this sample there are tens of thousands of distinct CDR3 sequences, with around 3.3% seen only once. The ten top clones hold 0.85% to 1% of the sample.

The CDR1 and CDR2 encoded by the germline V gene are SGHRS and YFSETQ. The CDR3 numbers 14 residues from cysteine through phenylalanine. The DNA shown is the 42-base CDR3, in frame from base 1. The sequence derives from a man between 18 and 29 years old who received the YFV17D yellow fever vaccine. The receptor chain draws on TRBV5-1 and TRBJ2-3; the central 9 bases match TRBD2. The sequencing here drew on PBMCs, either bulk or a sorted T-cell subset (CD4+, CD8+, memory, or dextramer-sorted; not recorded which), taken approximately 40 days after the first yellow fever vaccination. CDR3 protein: CASSAGLASDTQYF. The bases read TGCGCCAGCAGCGCGGGACTAGCTTCAGACACGCAGTATTTT. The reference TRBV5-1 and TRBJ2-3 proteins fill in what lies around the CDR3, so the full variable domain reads KAGVTQTPRYLIKTRGQQVTLSCSPISGHRSVSWYQQTPGQGLQFLFEYFSETQRNKGNFPGRFSGRQFSNSRSEMNVSTLELGDSALYLCASSAGLASDTQYFGPGTRLTVL.